Each of the 11 T cell receptor beta chains below was sequenced from the same sample in a study of identical twins (TCRdb year 2016). The library relied on 5' RACE. The sequencer listed for this sample is Illumina HiSeq 2000. The public reads were reanalyzed by TCRdb: fastp trimming at Q25, MiXCR alignment, in-frame beta chains only. Every CDR3 protein is listed once, alongside the most common genes and DNA of its rows. The sample yields nearly 900,000 distinct CDR3 sequences; about 12% were counted once. Roughly 1.5% of the sample is in the top ten clones. In addition, the sample was reused for a study of yellow fever vaccine responses in identical twins.

The material sequenced was PBMCs. Receptors were obtained from a woman between 18 and 29 years old in good health.

The genes are TRBV7-9 and TRBJ2-4; D ambiguous. The CDR3 has 15 amino acids. The V gene lost 0 bases and the J gene lost 5 bases, with 11 bases spanning the gap. The germline V gene encodes CDR1 SEHNR and CDR2 FQNEAQ (reference sequence). CDR3 protein: CASSLAFGSENIQYF. Here the CDR3 DNA reads TGTGCCAGCAGCTTAGCGTTTGGCAGTGAAAACATTCAGTACTTC.

The chain carries TRBV4-1 and TRBJ2-7; the D gene is possibly TRBD2 (6 bases). CDR3 length: 15 amino acids. Germline V gene sequence: CDR1 MGHRA, CDR2 YSYEKL. The V and J ends lost 2 bases and 2 bases respectively, with 13 bases between them. The CDR3 DNA sequence: TGCGCCAGCAGCCAATCCGGGACGGGAGCCTACGAGCAGTACTTC. The encoded protein is CASSQSGTGAYEQYF.

The CDR3 nucleotides read TGCAGCGTTGAAAGTCGGGGGCTAGCGGGAGGGATCTACAATGAGCAGTTCTTC. It yields the protein CSVESRGLAGGIYNEQFF. This chain connects TRBV29-1 to TRBJ2-1; 12 nucleotides align to TRBD2. The ends lost 2 bases at V and 3 bases at J; junction bases unmatched: 11. The germline CDR1 and CDR2 sequences are SQVTM and ANQGSEA. The CDR3 is 18 amino acids.

This clonotype was detected many times. This chain connects TRBV20-1 to TRBJ2-7; 11 positions agree with TRBD1. This CDR3 has 13 amino acids. Germline V CDR1 and CDR2: DFQATT, SNEGSKA (reference sequence). Germline trimming cut 5 bases from V and 4 bases from J; bases unmatched to any gene: 4. CDR3 coding DNA: TGCAGTGCTCCGGGACAGGGGGGTTACGAGCAGTACTTC. Protein: CSAPGQGGYEQYF.

The table lists this clonotype with many counts. The V gene is TRBV24-1, the J gene TRBJ1-5; TRBD1 matches 11 bases. V lost 4 bases and J lost 6; bases outside the gene matches: 10. Germline V gene data show CDR1 as KGHDR and CDR2 as SFDVKD. The CDR3 covers 17 residues. The CDR3 nucleotides read TGTGCCACCAGTGACCTCGGACAGGGGGCGTTAAGTCAGCCCCAGCATTTT. It yields the protein CATSDLGQGALSQPQHF.

V gene TRBV24-1 combines with J gene TRBJ2-5, with D maybe TRBD1 (5 bases). The CDR3 runs 14 residues. Per germline, CDR1 KGHDR and CDR2 SFDVKD. Trimming left V 5 bases short and J 2 bases short, with 11 bases between. CDR3 in amino acids: CATSVAGKQETQYF. The CDR3 DNA sequence: TGTGCCACCAGTGTGGCAGGGAAACAAGAGACCCAGTACTTC.

This clonotype was observed a few times. V gene TRBV11-3 combines with J gene TRBJ2-3; D not resolved. CDR1 and CDR2 from the germline V gene are SGHNT and YENEEA. This CDR3 has 15 residues. The V and J ends lost 4 bases and 0 bases respectively, with 11 bases between them. CDR3 DNA: TGTGCCAGCAGCTCCTACTCCTCTAGCACAGATACGCAGTATTTT. Its translation: CASSSYSSSTDTQYF.

This chain joins TRBV5-6 and TRBJ1-1; D gene ambiguous. In germline, CDR1 is SGHDT, CDR2 YYEEEE. The CDR3 contains 13 residues. Between the trimmed V and J ends, which lost 5 bases and 4 bases, there was a span of 12 bases. The DNA of the CDR3 is TGTGCCAGCAGGCTCCAAGGTCCCACTGAAGCTTTCTTT. Encoded protein: CASRLQGPTEAFF.

There are a few counts of this clonotype. J is TRBJ2-1 and V is TRBV27; no reliable D call. The germline V gene encodes CDR1 MNHEY and CDR2 SMNVEV (reference sequence). Trimming left V 5 bases short and J 2 bases short, with 10 bases between. The CDR3 consists of 14 residues. CDR3 loop: CASSKGDPYNEQFF. The CDR3 DNA reads as TGTGCCAGCAGTAAGGGCGACCCCTACAATGAGCAGTTCTTC.

This clonotype has at least ten counts. V gene TRBV15 combines with J gene TRBJ2-1; no clear D gene. V was trimmed by 1 base and J by 2 bases, leaving 12 bases between them. The CDR3 totals 16 residues. The germline CDR1 and CDR2 sequences are LNHNV and YYDKDF (reference sequence). The CDR3 nucleotides are TGTGCCACCAGCAGAGTAGTGGTGGTCACCTACAATGAGCAGTTCTTC. It codes for CATSRVVVVTYNEQFF. Filled out from reference TRBV15 and TRBJ2-1, the complete variable domain reads DAMVIQNPRYQVTQFGKPVTLSCSQTLNHNVMYWYQQKSSQAPKLLFHYYDKDFNNEADTPDNFQSRRPNTSFCFLDIRSPGLGDTAMYLCATSRVVVVTYNEQFFGPGTRLTVL.

This clonotype showed up many times. This chain joins TRBV4-2 and TRBJ1-1; no clear D gene. This CDR3 contains 13 residues. Germline CDR1 reads LGHNA; CDR2 reads YNFKEQ. V lost 4 bases and J lost 3, with 9 bases in between. The CDR3 DNA is TGTGCCAGCAGCCTAGGATGGGACACTGAAGCTTTCTTT. It codes for CASSLGWDTEAFF.